This entry features one T cell receptor (beta chain) sequence. What it binds is not known. RNA transcripts served as the template for amplifying TCR beta CDR3 regions. With the HTBI primer set, the TCR CDR3 went through a first round of RT-PCR. TCRdb independently ran MiXCR on the multiplex PCR reads; one entry per CDR3 protein. The table lists about 590,000 distinct CDR3 sequences, 14% of them singletons. This specimen comes from a study of T cells in Graves' hyperthyroidism and ophthalmopathy. The study included ophthalmopathy patients with Clinical Activity Score at least 3, NOSPECS grade at least 4 and duration under 3 months. Clinical symptoms, serum thyroxine, TRAb, thyroid ultrasound and orbital computed tomography informed diagnoses. V lost 0 bases and J lost 2, with 12 bases in between. Germline lookup yields CDR1 SGHDT and CDR2 YYEEEE. The CDR3 loop spans 15 amino acids. Study-level results: Most thyroid-expanded clonotypes above 0.001 were also found in blood. The model predicted ophthalmopathy a median around six months before onset.

Sample: blood. This receptor was obtained from a woman aged 18-29 years with Graves' ophthalmopathy. The rearrangement links TRBV5-6 to TRBJ2-7; D call uncertain. The CDR3 reads CASSLGRYGTYEQYF. CDR3 nucleotide sequence: TGTGCCAGCAGCTTGGGACGATATGGAACCTACGAGCAGTACTTC.